This entry concerns a single TCR beta chain. It has no known antigen specificity. Base qualities are not at hand, and no much larger clone is one base apart. This sample is drawn from a study of blood T cell repertoires in COVID-19 (dated by TCRdb to 2019 to 2021). Regarding the research as a whole: The collaborator samples originated in the United States, Italy and Spain and spanned the acute and convalescent phases of COVID-19. HLA class I and class II types, where available, came from metadata supplied by the sample provider rather than from assay-based typing. The repertoires were made available in a free public database intended to serve as a resource for research on the immune response to SARS-CoV-2. Samples were obtained from the ongoing ImmuneRACE study (first 160 participants) and from 1,254 subjects provided by 6 global collaborators. The material from the prospective study consisted of cDNA or gDNA derived from T cells, B-cell-depleted T cells, or PBMCs. Sample metadata almost always included a de-identified subject ID, COVID-19 status, age in years and sex. Deeply sampled blood TCRbeta repertoires from subjects exposed to, actively infected with, or recovered from COVID-19 were included in the dataset. Results the study describes overall, beyond this receptor: How much clinical and demographic metadata was included differed by source and by participant, and the metadata was provided uncurated.

The V end gives up 0 bases and the J end 3 bases, leaving 1 base in the junction not matched to a gene. Reading the germline V gene gives CDR1 MGHRA and CDR2 YSYEKL. From cysteine to phenylalanine, the CDR3 is 16 amino acids long. The only DNA kept is the CDR3, 48 bases in frame from the first base. TCRbeta CDR3 regions were amplified from genomic DNA using the immunoSEQ Assay, a bias-controlled multiplex PCR. As for the authors' bioinformatics: Nucleated cell counts per sample were estimated from amplification of reference gene primers within the assay. To quantify the absolute abundance of each unique TCRbeta CDR3 rearrangement, sequence reads were collapsed and filtered. Productive Simpson clonality was computed per sample as the square root of Simpson's diversity index over productive rearrangements. TCRdb provides this immuneACCESS table in a form limited to in-frame rearrangements. Some clones are lacking; in checked studies, under half of them reflect an unresolved V gene, and why the rest are absent is not known. V and J calls and clone size are given by that table; D and trimming were obtained from the DNA. This sample comprises roughly 160,000 clones, just under 85% of them detected only once. Of the sample, approximately 8% is held by the ten largest clones.

One collaborating source in Seattle enrolled patients while the patients were actively infected and followed the patients over time throughout the course of disease. Each collaborating institution followed its own protocols to collect whole blood in K2EDTA tubes. Collaborator samples were shipped for TCRbeta analysis as frozen whole blood, isolated PBMCs, or DNA extracted from either sample type. The clonotype originates from a woman aged 80 or over with COVID-19, enrolled during active disease. The sequence links TRBV4-1 to TRBJ2-1; a stretch of 11 junction bases matches TRBD2. The sample was peripheral blood. The nucleotides are TGCGCCAGCAGCCAAGAGGGGACTAGCGGCTACAATGAGCAGTTCTTC. Its amino acids are CASSQEGTSGYNEQFF.